These 17 T cell receptor beta chains originate from one sample sequenced in a study of blood T cells in healthy people across ages. The authors ran a second PCR of about 6 to 12 cycles using a sample-barcoded 5' primer and a J-beta primer mix. TCRdb re-derived calls from the 5' RACE reads in MiXCR, one entry per CDR3 protein. Counted here are fewer than 2,000,000 distinct CDR3 sequences, roughly 32% occurring once; the ten biggest clones make up approximately 11%. The material sequenced was blood. The receptors shown here come from a woman in her twenties or thirties in good health.

The rearrangement uses TRBV3-1 and TRBJ2-3, with TRBD2 matching over 8 bases. In germline, CDR1 is LGHDT, CDR2 YNNKEL (reference sequence). The CDR3 sequence is 18 residues long. The V segment lost 8 bases and the J segment 2 bases; nucleotides outside the gene matches: 18. CDR3 bases: TGTGCCAGCTCCAAAGATCACCCCCGCGGGGGGTACACAGATACGCAGTATTTT. The encoded protein is CASSKDHPRGGYTDTQYF.

This clonotype appeared a single time. A much larger clone differs from this one at a single base, so this may be a read error. The rearrangement uses TRBV5-1 and TRBJ2-3, with D tentatively TRBD2 (6 bases). Germline V gives CDR1 SGHRS, CDR2 YFSETQ. This CDR3 spans 13 amino acids. In DNA, the CDR3 is TGCGCCGGCAGCTGGCTTGGAGGGGATACGCAGTATTTT. Residues: CAGSWLGGDTQYF.

The chain links TRBV5-1 to TRBJ1-2; maybe TRBD1 (6 bases). V gave up 4 bases and J gave up 8 bases, with 24 bases separating them. CDR3 length: 16 amino acids. Germline V gives CDR1 SGHRS, CDR2 YFSETQ. The CDR3 sequence is CASSTDRGRDLVGYTF. The CDR3 DNA follows: TGCGCCAGCAGCACAGACCGGGGGCGAGATTTGGTAGGCTACACCTTC.

In this sample, this clonotype turned up a few times. This chain links TRBV3-1 with TRBJ2-1, with 7 bases matching TRBD2. Germline loops: CDR1 LGHDT, CDR2 YNNKEL (reference sequence). This CDR3 is built from 17 residues. V lost 1 base to trimming and J lost 7 bases; unmatched junction nucleotides: 13. This CDR3 reads CASSQGGTERGSNEQFF. Here the CDR3 DNA reads TGTGCCAGCAGCCAAGGGGGGACGGAGCGGGGAAGTAATGAGCAGTTCTTC.

This clonotype was seen at least ten times. The chain joins TRBV7-3 to TRBJ2-1; 10 bases match TRBD2. CDR3 length equals 16 residues. The junction had 8 bases not matched to a gene; V was cut back by 3 bases and J by 6 bases. Germline-derived CDR1 and CDR2 are SGHTA and FQGTGA. The CDR3 is CASSLEPGLALNEQFF. The CDR3, as DNA: TGTGCCAGCAGCTTGGAGCCGGGACTAGCGCTCAATGAGCAGTTCTTC. The full variable domain, in which reference TRBV7-3 and TRBJ2-1 provide the parts outside the CDR3, is GAGVSQTPSNKVTEKGKYVELRCDPISGHTALYWYRQSLGQGPEFLIYFQGTGAADDSGLPNDRFFAVRPEGSVSTLKIQRTERGDSAVYLCASSLEPGLALNEQFFGPGTRLTVL.

Remarks on this clonotype: A much larger clone differs from this one at a single base, so this may be a read error. This sequence joins TRBV5-5 and TRBJ2-1, with a possible D match to TRBD2 (6 bases). The germline V gene encodes CDR1 SGHKS and CDR2 YYEKEE (reference sequence). This CDR3 is 13 amino acids long. This CDR3 is CASSRRAPNEQVF. CDR3 coding DNA: TGTGCCAGCAGCCGGAGGGCCCCCAATGAGCAGGTCTTC.

This clonotype was seen a handful of times. The rearrangement joins TRBV24-1 to TRBJ2-1, with 10 bases matching TRBD1. Germline trimming cut 6 bases from V and 6 bases from J; bases unmatched to any gene: 13. The CDR3 length is 17 residues. The V gene's germline CDR1 is KGHDR and CDR2 SFDVKD. CDR3 sequence reads: CATSPNPGTGDINEQFF. In nucleotides, the CDR3 is TGTGCCACCAGTCCAAATCCCGGGACAGGGGATATCAATGAGCAGTTCTTC.

This clonotype was detected ten times or more. This chain connects TRBV29-1 to TRBJ2-1; 7 positions agree with TRBD1. Germline V gene data show CDR1 as SQVTM and CDR2 as ANQGSEA. The length of the CDR3 is 14 residues. The junction had 11 bases not matched to a gene; V was cut back by 4 bases and J by 8 bases. The CDR3 DNA reads TGCAGCGTTGCGAGAGGGGCCCAGGGGGATGAGCAGTTCTTC. Translation: CSVARGAQGDEQFF.

This clonotype was counted between two and nine times. This chain links TRBV20-1 with TRBJ1-6, with D maybe TRBD1 (6 bases). Germline V gives CDR1 DFQATT, CDR2 SNEGSKA (reference sequence). CDR3 size: 16 residues. Trimming stripped 3 bases from V and 0 bases from J, with 12 bases between. CDR3 loop: CSASVDSSSYNSPLHF. As DNA, the CDR3 is TGCAGTGCTAGTGTGGACAGTAGCTCCTATAATTCACCCCTCCACTTT.

The chain recombines TRBV27 with TRBJ2-5; 15 bases fit TRBD2. Losses at the gene ends were 6 bases for V and 3 bases for J; bases not matched to a gene: 11. Germline assignment: CDR1 MNHEY and CDR2 SMNVEV (reference sequence). This CDR3 is 18 amino acids long. The CDR3 region has the DNA TGTGCCAGCAGCCGGGCGGGGACTAGCGGGAGGATTAAAGAGACCCAGTACTTC. It specifies CASSRAGTSGRIKETQYF.

The chain has TRBV6-5 and TRBJ2-3; possibly TRBD2 for D (5 bases). This CDR3 has 15 amino acids. The germline V and J ends were trimmed by 2 bases and 4 bases, with 13 bases remaining between them. The V gene's germline CDR1 is MNHEY and CDR2 SVGAGI. The CDR3 loop reads CASSYLRGTSDTQYF. The DNA of the CDR3 is TGTGCCAGCAGTTACCTCCGGGGTACCTCAGATACGCAGTATTTT.

The chain is built from TRBV9 and TRBJ2-3; TRBD2 might be the D (6 bases). This CDR3 has 14 residues. The V end was cut by 0 bases, the J end by 6 bases, with 11 bases between. Germline V lookup: CDR1 SGDLS, CDR2 YYNGEE. The CDR3 here is CASSVADGRDTQYF. As DNA, the CDR3 is TGTGCCAGCAGCGTAGCGGATGGGAGGGATACGCAGTATTTT.

This chain links TRBV5-5 with TRBJ2-7, with D perhaps being TRBD1 or TRBD2 (6 bases each). CDR1 is SGHKS and CDR2 is YYEKEE in the germline V gene (reference sequence). Trimming removed 4 bases at V and 2 bases at J, with 19 bases between. CDR3 size: 16 residues. The CDR3 loop is CASSPISGAKAYEQYF. CDR3 coding DNA: TGTGCCAGCAGCCCGATTTCGGGGGCGAAAGCCTACGAGCAGTACTTC.

The chain is built from TRBV29-1 and TRBJ1-1; 7 positions match TRBD1. Germline V gene lookup returns CDR1 SQVTM and CDR2 ANQGSEA. The CDR3 runs to 13 residues. V was pared by 5 bases and J by 4 bases, with 7 bases of the junction left unmatched. The CDR3 loop reads CSVTTGEATEAFF. Written as DNA, the CDR3 is TGCAGCGTTACCACAGGGGAGGCCACTGAAGCTTTCTTT.

This clonotype was recorded a few times. The chain joins TRBV29-1 to TRBJ2-5; D might be TRBD1 or TRBD2, each matching 5 bases. The CDR3 sequence is 12 residues long. Germline V CDR1 and CDR2: SQVTM, ANQGSEA. V was cut by 6 bases and J by 3 bases, with 11 bases left in between. CDR3 loop: CSVGDWEETQYF. For the CDR3, the DNA is TGCAGCGTGGGGGATTGGGAAGAGACCCAGTACTTC.

This clonotype was counted between two and nine times. V is TRBV5-1 and J is TRBJ1-1; TRBD1 matches at 9 bases. Germline trimming cut 3 bases from V and 5 bases from J; bases unmatched to any gene: 5. CDR3 length equals 14 residues. The germline V gene encodes CDR1 SGHRS and CDR2 YFSETQ. The CDR3 DNA sequence: TGCGCCAGCAGCTCGGACAGGGGAGGGACTGAAGCTTTCTTT. This codes for CASSSDRGGTEAFF. The entire variable domain, with the rest obtained from reference TRBV5-1 and TRBJ1-1, is as follows: KAGVTQTPRYLIKTRGQQVTLSCSPISGHRSVSWYQQTPGQGLQFLFEYFSETQRNKGNFPGRFSGRQFSNSRSEMNVSTLELGDSALYLCASSSDRGGTEAFFGQGTRLTVV.

The chain recombines TRBV6-6 with TRBJ1-1, with 8 bases identical to TRBD1. Losses at the gene ends were 2 bases for V and 5 bases for J; bases not matched to a gene: 10. This CDR3 is built from 16 residues. Germline assignment: CDR1 MNHNY and CDR2 SVGAGI (reference sequence). CDR3 DNA: TGTGCCAGCAGTTACCAGAAGGACAGGGTCGGTACTGAAGCTTTCTTT. Encoded protein: CASSYQKDRVGTEAFF.